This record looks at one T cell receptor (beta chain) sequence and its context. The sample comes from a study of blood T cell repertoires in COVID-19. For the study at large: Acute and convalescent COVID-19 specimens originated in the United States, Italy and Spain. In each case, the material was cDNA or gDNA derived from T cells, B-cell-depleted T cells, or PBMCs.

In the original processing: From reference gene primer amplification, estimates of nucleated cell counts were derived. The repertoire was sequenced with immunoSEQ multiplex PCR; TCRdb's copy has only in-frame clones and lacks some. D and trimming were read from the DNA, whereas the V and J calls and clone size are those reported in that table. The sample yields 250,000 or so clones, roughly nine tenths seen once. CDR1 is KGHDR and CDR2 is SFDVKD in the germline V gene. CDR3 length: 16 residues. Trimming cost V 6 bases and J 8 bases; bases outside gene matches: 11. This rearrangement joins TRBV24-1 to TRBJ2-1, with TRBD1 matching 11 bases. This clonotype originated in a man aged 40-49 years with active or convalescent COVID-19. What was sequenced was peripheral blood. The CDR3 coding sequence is TGTGCCACCAGTAAGGTCGGACAGGGGGCGATTGATGAGCAGTTCTTC. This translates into CATSKVGQGAIDEQFF.